This TCR beta chain comes out of a study of radiotherapy plus CTLA-4 blockade in lung cancer. Turning to the study itself: Of the patients, about 20% showed objective responses and about 30% attained disease control.

Comment on this clone: The antigen is not known.

Study-wide findings and caveats: Alongside interferon-beta, early blood T cell clone dynamics were reportedly the best predictor of response. In blood, after radiotherapy plus ipilimumab, tumor-derived TCR clones expanded.

The data were produced by immunoSEQ multiplex PCR, yet TCRdb's version contains in-frame clones alone and is incomplete. Among 60,000 to 70,000 clones listed, approximately 79% were seen once. Focal radiation and CTLA-4 blockade (ipilimumab) were tested in chemo-refractory metastatic non-small-cell lung cancer patients. The CDR3 is made up of 13 amino acids. Trimming at V came to 3 bases and at J to 5 bases, leaving 2 bases not matched to a gene. Germline loops: CDR1 SGHTA, CDR2 FQGNSA. This TCR came from a human donor with non-small cell lung cancer who had a complete response to radiotherapy plus ipilimumab. This chain connects TRBV7-2 to TRBJ1-1, with 8 bases aligning to TRBD1. The sample was peripheral blood, taken from a patient treated with radiotherapy plus ipilimumab. Written as DNA, the CDR3 is TGTGCCAGCAGCTTGACAGGGGTTACTGAAGCTTTCTTT. Residues: CASSLTGVTEAFF.